The 27 T cell receptor beta chains given below trace back to one sample, sequenced in a study of OX40 agonist ivuxolimab in advanced cancers. The table came from immunoSEQ multiplex PCR; TCRdb's copy has only in-frame clones and leaves some out. Here the sample spans around 54,000 clones, around 94% being singletons. The specimen was CD4+ or CD8+ T cells sorted from blood, collected in a trial of the OX40 agonist ivuxolimab. The receptors come from an adult with an advanced solid tumor such as melanoma, head and neck, liver or kidney cancer.

The rearrangement uses TRBV4-1 and TRBJ2-2; 10 bases align to TRBD1. Germline loops: CDR1 MGHRA, CDR2 YSYEKL. V shed 1 base and J 7 bases; nucleotides not matched to a gene: 6. This CDR3 comprises 16 residues. CDR3 in DNA: TGCGCCAGCAGCCAAGCCGGGACAGGGGTCGTCGGGGAGCTGTTTTTT. This translates into CASSQAGTGVVGELFF.

This rearrangement joins TRBV29-1 to TRBJ2-3, with TRBD2 identical over 7 bases. CDR3 length equals 14 residues. Germline V gives CDR1 SQVTM, CDR2 ANQGSEA. The V and J ends lost 5 bases and 2 bases, in that order; junction bases with no gene match: 7. For the CDR3, the DNA is TGCAGCGTTCTTCTAGCGGACAACACAGATACGCAGTATTTT. Translating gives CSVLLADNTDTQYF.

The V gene is TRBV4-3, the J gene TRBJ2-7, with TRBD2 identical over 10 bases. This CDR3 comprises 16 residues. J gave up 4 bases and V 3 bases, and 9 bases lay outside the gene matches. Germline CDR1 reads LGHNA; CDR2 reads YSLEER. The CDR3 protein is CASSQRGLAPTYEQYF. The CDR3 DNA reads as TGCGCCAGCAGCCAGAGGGGACTAGCGCCGACTTACGAGCAGTACTTC.

This clone was detected a few times. The rearrangement uses TRBV27 and TRBJ2-5; tentative D call: TRBD2 (5 bases). CDR1 is MNHEY, CDR2 SMNVEV, per germline (reference sequence). The V end was cut by 4 bases, the J end by 4 bases, with 13 bases between. The CDR3 sequence is 14 residues long. The CDR3 nucleotides are TGTGCCAGCAGTTCGCTAGCAAATGGAGAGACCCAGTACTTC. It is translated as CASSSLANGETQYF.

The DNA of the CDR3 is TGTGCCTGGAGTCTCAACTTCAACAATGAGCAGTTCTTC. Translation gives CAWSLNFNNEQFF. The gene calls are TRBV30 and TRBJ2-1, with D unclear. Trimming shortened V by 2 bases and J by 5 bases, and 10 bases separated the two germline ends. CDR1 GTSNPN and CDR2 SVGIG come from the germline V gene (reference sequence). CDR3 length: 13 residues.

This chain connects TRBV29-1 to TRBJ2-7; D is unclear. Looked up from germline, CDR1 is SQVTM and CDR2 is ANQGSEA. The CDR3 length is 12 residues. Trimming shortened V by 2 bases and J by 1 base, and 6 bases separated the two germline ends. The CDR3 here is CSVEIGSYEQYF. The CDR3 DNA reads as TGCAGCGTTGAAATAGGATCCTACGAGCAGTACTTC.

The rearrangement joins TRBV18 to TRBJ1-1; 11 bases fit TRBD1. Germline V gene lookup returns CDR1 KGHSH and CDR2 LQKENI. V lost 3 bases to trimming and J lost 3 bases; unmatched junction nucleotides: 15. The CDR3 consists of 19 residues. CDR3 residues: CASSPVIEERGQGDTEAFF. CDR3 in DNA: TGTGCCAGCTCACCGGTAATAGAGGAGAGGGGACAGGGGGACACTGAAGCTTTCTTT.

The rearrangement joins TRBV29-1 to TRBJ2-1; D is undetermined. Germline V gene data show CDR1 as SQVTM and CDR2 as ANQGSEA. CDR3 length: 12 residues. Deletions cut 5 bases from V and 6 bases from J, with 11 bases between. The CDR3 coding sequence is TGCAGCGTTAGGCCTGGAAGCAATGAGCAGTTCTTC. It is translated as CSVRPGSNEQFF.

The CDR3, as DNA: TGTGCCAGCAGCCCAGGACCCGTCCCACATGAGCAGTTCTTC. This encodes CASSPGPVPHEQFF. This rearrangement joins TRBV5-4 to TRBJ2-1; no definite D call. Trimming took off 4 bases at V and 8 bases at J, with 16 bases between the two ends. The CDR3 totals 14 residues. The germline V gene encodes CDR1 SGHNT and CDR2 YYREEE (reference sequence).

The rearrangement links TRBV15 to TRBJ2-7; TRBD2 matches at 10 bases. The CDR3 is made up of 13 amino acids. The junction had 0 bases not matched to a gene; V was cut back by 6 bases and J by 1 base. In germline, CDR1 is LNHNV, CDR2 YYDKDF (reference sequence). This chain's CDR3 is CATRAGGSYEQYF. DNA of the CDR3: TGTGCCACCAGAGCGGGAGGGTCCTACGAGCAGTACTTC. The variable domain in full, with the rest retrieved from reference TRBV15 and TRBJ2-7, is DAMVIQNPRYQVTQFGKPVTLSCSQTLNHNVMYWYQQKSSQAPKLLFHYYDKDFNNEADTPDNFQSRRPNTSFCFLDIRSPGLGDTAMYLCATRAGGSYEQYFGPGTRLTVT.

V and J are TRBV15 and TRBJ1-4; D gene ambiguous. V shed 1 base and J shed 0 bases, with 15 bases lying between them. Germline CDR1 LNHNV, CDR2 YYDKDF (reference sequence). The CDR3 spans 18 residues. The CDR3 sequence is CATSRVGEGSATNEKLFF. The CDR3, as DNA: TGTGCCACCAGCAGAGTCGGGGAGGGATCCGCAACTAATGAAAAACTGTTTTTT.

J is TRBJ2-5 and V is TRBV2; D may be TRBD1 (5 bases). V gave up 1 base and J gave up 5 bases, with 11 bases separating them. The CDR3 has 14 amino acids. Looked up from germline, CDR1 is SNHLY and CDR2 is FYNNEI. The CDR3 nucleotides read TGTGCCAGCAGTGAAGGTGGGGCTTTGGAGACCCAGTACTTC. It encodes CASSEGGALETQYF.

V and J are TRBV19 and TRBJ2-7; TRBD1 matches 8 bases. Germline V gene sequence: CDR1 LNHDA, CDR2 SQIVND (reference sequence). This CDR3 comprises 15 residues. The trim removed 6 bases at V and 3 bases at J, leaving 10 bases unmatched. CDR3 in DNA: TGTGCCAGTAGCTATGGGACAGGAAGATTCTACGAGCAGTACTTC. Protein sequence: CASSYGTGRFYEQYF.

V usage is TRBV7-8 and J usage is TRBJ2-7; D possibly matches TRBD1 or TRBD2 (5 bases each). Trimming cost V 4 bases and J 3 bases, with 13 bases left between them. Germline CDR1 is SGHVS and CDR2 is FQNEAQ. The CDR3 sequence is 14 residues long. In DNA form, the CDR3 reads TGTGCCAGCAGCTCCCGGGACGGGATCTACGAGCAGTACTTC. It specifies CASSSRDGIYEQYF.

The chain links TRBV19 to TRBJ2-1; D perhaps matches TRBD2 (7 bases). Germline V CDR1 and CDR2: LNHDA, SQIVND (reference sequence). V was pared by 5 bases and J by 6 bases, with 14 bases between. There are 14 residues in the CDR3. As DNA, the CDR3 is TGTGCCAGTAGTTTGTGGGAGGGGGGCAATGAGCAGTTCTTC. This codes for CASSLWEGGNEQFF.

The chain employs TRBV6-5 and TRBJ1-2; D gene ambiguous. Trimming left V 7 bases short and J 5 bases short, with 17 bases between. Germline-derived CDR1 and CDR2 are MNHEY and SVGAGI. CDR3 size: 14 residues. DNA of the CDR3: TGTGCCAGCAACGTCGGGCCTACCAATTATGGCTACACCTTC. This codes for CASNVGPTNYGYTF.

The rearrangement joins TRBV4-2 to TRBJ2-1; D ambiguous. CDR1 and CDR2 from the germline V gene are LGHNA and YNFKEQ. The CDR3 runs 14 residues. Trimming took off 0 bases at V and 7 bases at J, with 10 bases between the two ends. CDR3 protein: CASSQERAGNEQFF. Here the CDR3 DNA reads TGTGCCAGCAGCCAAGAAAGGGCCGGAAATGAGCAGTTCTTC.

V gene TRBV9 combines with J gene TRBJ2-2; the D gene is possibly TRBD1 (6 bases). The CDR3 is 16 residues long. V was shortened by 0 bases and J by 0 bases, with 9 bases between the two germline ends. CDR1 SGDLS and CDR2 YYNGEE come from the germline V gene. In DNA form, the CDR3 reads TGTGCCAGCAGCGTAGAGGGGGTTTCGAACACCGGGGAGCTGTTTTTT. Translated: CASSVEGVSNTGELFF.

V and J are TRBV19 and TRBJ2-7, with TRBD1 matching 11 bases. There are 15 residues in the CDR3. Per germline, CDR1 LNHDA and CDR2 SQIVND (reference sequence). V was clipped by 5 bases and J by 1 base; unmatched bases: 4. The CDR3 sequence is CASSPGTGGSYEQYF. The DNA for the CDR3 is TGTGCCAGTAGTCCGGGGACAGGGGGGTCCTACGAGCAGTACTTC.

The chain recombines TRBV6-5 with TRBJ1-2; D not certain. The V end was cut by 7 bases, the J end by 3 bases, with 15 bases between. Germline assignment: CDR1 MNHEY and CDR2 SVGAGI. CDR3 length equals 14 residues. This CDR3 reads CASTPSDAYYGYTF. The CDR3 coding sequence is TGTGCCAGCACGCCATCGGACGCTTACTATGGCTACACCTTC.

This chain joins TRBV4-1 and TRBJ2-1, with D maybe TRBD2 (5 bases). Per germline, CDR1 MGHRA and CDR2 YSYEKL. The CDR3 totals 13 residues. Trimming removed 6 bases from V and 2 bases from J, with 8 bases in between. CDR3 DNA sequence: TGCGCCAGCAGGGGAGCGGCCTACAATGAGCAGTTCTTC. Amino acids: CASRGAAYNEQFF.

The rearrangement links TRBV2 to TRBJ1-2, with D possibly matching TRBD1 (5 bases). CDR1 and CDR2 (germline): SNHLY, FYNNEI. The CDR3 has 15 amino acids. V shed 2 bases and J shed 4 bases, with 14 bases lying between them. The CDR3 spells CASSEPEDNFYGYTF. In DNA form, the CDR3 reads TGTGCCAGCAGTGAACCGGAGGACAACTTCTATGGCTACACCTTC.

V and J are TRBV7-9 and TRBJ1-2; D remains unclear. The CDR3 sequence is 14 residues long. Trimming removed 5 bases from V and 3 bases from J, with 13 bases in between. Germline CDR1 reads SEHNR; CDR2 reads FQNEAQ (reference sequence). This chain's CDR3 is CASSPVKADYGYTF. The CDR3, as DNA: TGTGCCAGCAGCCCCGTGAAGGCAGACTATGGCTACACCTTC.

This clone was recorded once. The rearrangement uses TRBV21-1 and TRBJ1-2. TRBV21-1 is assigned pseudogene status. The CDR3 consists of 19 residues. CDR3 region: CASSKDPVAPQENNYGYTF. CDR3 DNA: TGTGCCAGCAGCAAAGACCCAGTCGCGCCGCAGGAGAATAACTATGGCTACACCTTC.

This clone was observed a single time. This sequence joins TRBV28 and TRBJ2-1, with 12 bases identical to TRBD1. The CDR3 runs 22 residues. Germline CDR1 reads MDHEN; CDR2 reads SYDVKM. With V trimmed by 5 bases and J by 1 base, 21 bases remained unmatched. This chain's CDR3 is CASSQPSRDRGLPGWSYNEQFF. In nucleotides, the CDR3 is TGTGCCAGCAGTCAACCCTCCCGGGACAGGGGGCTTCCCGGGTGGTCCTACAATGAGCAGTTCTTC.

V and J are TRBV7-2 and TRBJ2-1; TRBD2 matches at 7 bases. Unmatched junction bases numbered 9, after V lost 5 bases and J lost 8 bases. Germline CDR1 SGHTA, CDR2 FQGNSA. The CDR3 contains 14 residues. Written as DNA, the CDR3 is TGTGCCAGCAGCCCTTTGCGGGGGTGGGATGAGCAGTTCTTC. Protein sequence: CASSPLRGWDEQFF.

The gene calls are TRBV30 and TRBJ2-7; 10 bases map to TRBD1. V shed 0 bases and J 7 bases; nucleotides not matched to a gene: 3. CDR3 size: 13 residues. Germline V gene sequence: CDR1 GTSNPN, CDR2 SVGIG (reference sequence). The CDR3 nucleotides read TGTGCCTGGAGTGTAGGGACAGGGGATGAGCAGTACTTC. Translated, it gives CAWSVGTGDEQYF.